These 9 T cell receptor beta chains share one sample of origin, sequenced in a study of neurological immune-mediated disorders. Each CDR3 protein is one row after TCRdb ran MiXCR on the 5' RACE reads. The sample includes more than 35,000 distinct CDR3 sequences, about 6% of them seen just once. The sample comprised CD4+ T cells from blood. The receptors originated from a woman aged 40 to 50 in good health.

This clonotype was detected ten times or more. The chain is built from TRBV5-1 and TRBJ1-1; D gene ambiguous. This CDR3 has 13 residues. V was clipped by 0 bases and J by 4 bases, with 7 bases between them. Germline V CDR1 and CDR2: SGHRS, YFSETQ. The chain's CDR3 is CASSLVLSTEAFF. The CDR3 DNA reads TGCGCCAGCAGCTTGGTCCTCAGCACTGAAGCTTTCTTT.

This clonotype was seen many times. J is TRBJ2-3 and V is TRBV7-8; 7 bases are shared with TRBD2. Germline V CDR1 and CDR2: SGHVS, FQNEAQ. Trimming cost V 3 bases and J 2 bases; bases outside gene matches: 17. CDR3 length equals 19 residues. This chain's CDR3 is CASSFTGGHPYTATDTQYF. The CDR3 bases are TGTGCCAGCAGCTTCACGGGAGGCCACCCATATACAGCCACAGATACGCAGTATTTT.

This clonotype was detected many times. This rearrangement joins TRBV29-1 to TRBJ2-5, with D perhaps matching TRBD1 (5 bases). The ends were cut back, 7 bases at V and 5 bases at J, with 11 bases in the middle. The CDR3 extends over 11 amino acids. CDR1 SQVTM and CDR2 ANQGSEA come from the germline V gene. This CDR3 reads CSALRAETQYF. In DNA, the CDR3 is TGCAGCGCACTCAGGGCCGAGACCCAGTACTTC.

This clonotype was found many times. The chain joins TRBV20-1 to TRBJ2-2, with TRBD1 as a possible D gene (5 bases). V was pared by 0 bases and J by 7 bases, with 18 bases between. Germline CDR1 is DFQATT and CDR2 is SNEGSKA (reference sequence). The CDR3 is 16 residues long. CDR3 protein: CSARDAWAGQVGELFF. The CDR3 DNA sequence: TGCAGTGCTAGAGATGCATGGGCAGGGCAGGTCGGGGAGCTGTTTTTT.

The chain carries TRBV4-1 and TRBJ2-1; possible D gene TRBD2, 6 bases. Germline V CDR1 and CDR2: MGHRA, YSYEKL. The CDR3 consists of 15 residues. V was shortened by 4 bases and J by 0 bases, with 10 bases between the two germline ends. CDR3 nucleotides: TGCGCCAGCAGCCTAGTCGGGGGCTCCTACAATGAGCAGTTCTTC. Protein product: CASSLVGGSYNEQFF.

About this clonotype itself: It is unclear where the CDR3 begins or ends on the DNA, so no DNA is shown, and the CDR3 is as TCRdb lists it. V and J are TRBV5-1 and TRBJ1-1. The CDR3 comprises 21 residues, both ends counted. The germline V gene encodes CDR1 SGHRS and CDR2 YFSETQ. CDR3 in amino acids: CASSFYICSAILEPLNTEAFF.

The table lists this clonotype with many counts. Here the CDR3 DNA reads TGCAGTGCTAGAGATACGCGACCACCAGGCTACGAGCAGTACTTC. This encodes CSARDTRPPGYEQYF. The genes are TRBV20-1 and TRBJ2-7; D remains ambiguous. CDR3 length: 15 amino acids. Germline V lookup: CDR1 DFQATT, CDR2 SNEGSKA (reference sequence). Trimming cost V 0 bases and J 3 bases, with 15 bases left between them.

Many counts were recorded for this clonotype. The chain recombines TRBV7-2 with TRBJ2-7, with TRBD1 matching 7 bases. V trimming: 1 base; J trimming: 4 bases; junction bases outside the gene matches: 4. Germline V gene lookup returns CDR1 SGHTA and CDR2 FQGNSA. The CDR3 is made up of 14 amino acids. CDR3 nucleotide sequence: TGTGCCAGCAGCTTAGAAAAGGGGGCATACGAGCAGTACTTC. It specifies CASSLEKGAYEQYF. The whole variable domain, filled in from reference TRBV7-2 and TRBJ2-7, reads GAGVSQSPSNKVTEKGKDVELRCDPISGHTALYWYRQSLGQGLEFLIYFQGNSAPDKSGLPSDRFSAERTGGSVSTLTIQRTQQEDSAVYLCASSLEKGAYEQYFGPGTRLTVT.

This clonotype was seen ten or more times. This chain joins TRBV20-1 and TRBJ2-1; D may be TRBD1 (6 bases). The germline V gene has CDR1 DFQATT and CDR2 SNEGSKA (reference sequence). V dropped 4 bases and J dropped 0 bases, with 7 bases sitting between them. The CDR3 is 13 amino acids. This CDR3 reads CSATDSSYNEQFF. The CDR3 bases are TGCAGTGCTACGGACAGCTCCTACAATGAGCAGTTCTTC.